This T cell receptor (beta chain) came from a study of human CD8 memory T cell subsets. Study-level findings and limits: Stem-like memory T cells and precursor exhausted T cells both came out with similarly high diversity, but effector memory cells did not. Chao1 estimates pointed to stem-like memory T cells having more diversity than precursor exhausted T cells did.

A CCR7+ PD-1- TIGIT- phenotype characterized the stem-like memory CD8+ T cells (TSTEM). Total CD8+ T cells came from negative magnetic enrichment. CDR3 length equals 14 residues. CDR1 and CDR2 (germline): DFQATT, SNEGSKA (reference sequence). UMI-labeled 5' RACE produced the TCR beta libraries. TCRdb re-called the 5' RACE reads; one entry per CDR3 protein, DNA not given. Its table records more than 9,000 distinct CDR3 sequences. On this clonotype itself: The antigen is not known.

The sequenced sample was CD8+ stem-like memory T cells (TSCM and TCM) sorted from PBMCs. The subset here: stem-like memory CD8 T cells (TSTEM), CCR7+ PD-1- TIGIT-. V usage is TRBV20-1 and J usage is TRBJ2-7; TCRdb lists TRBD1, though no DNA is available to test this call. This receptor was obtained from a human donor in good health. The chain's CDR3 is CSARDPGQGYEQYF.